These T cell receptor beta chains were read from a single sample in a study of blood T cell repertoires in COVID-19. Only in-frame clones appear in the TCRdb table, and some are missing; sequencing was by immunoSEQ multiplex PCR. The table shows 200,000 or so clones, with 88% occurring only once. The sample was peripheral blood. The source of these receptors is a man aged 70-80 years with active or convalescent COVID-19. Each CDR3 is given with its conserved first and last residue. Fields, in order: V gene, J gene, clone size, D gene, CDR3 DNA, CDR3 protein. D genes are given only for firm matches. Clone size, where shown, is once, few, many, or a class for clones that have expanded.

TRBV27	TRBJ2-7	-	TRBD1	TGTGCCAGCAGTTTATCGTACCCGGGACAGGGCCACGAGCAGTACTTC	CASSLSYPGQGHEQYF
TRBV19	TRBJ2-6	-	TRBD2	TGTGCCAGTAGCACCGGGGGGACGACCTCTGGGGCCAACGTCCTGACTTTC	CASSTGGTTSGANVLTF
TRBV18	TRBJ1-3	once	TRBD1	TGTGCCAGCTCACCCAGGGGGACCTCTGGAAACACCATATATTTT	CASSPRGTSGNTIYF
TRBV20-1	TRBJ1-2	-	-	TGCAGTGCTAGTTGGACAGCCTCTAACTATGGCTACACCTTC	CSASWTASNYGYTF
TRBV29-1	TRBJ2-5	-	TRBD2	TGCAGCGGTGCATCGGGGGGGACCCAGTACTTC	CSGASGGTQYF
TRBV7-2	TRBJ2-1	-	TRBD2	TGTGCCAGCAGCCTCGCCAGGCTAGCGGGAGGGCACAATGAGCAGTTCTTC	CASSLARLAGGHNEQFF
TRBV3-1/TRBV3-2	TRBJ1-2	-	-	TGTGCCAGCAGCCCAAGGGACACCACCTTCGCCTATGGCTACACCTTC	CASSPRDTTFAYGYTF
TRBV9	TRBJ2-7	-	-	TGTGCCAGCAGCCCAACCGGCGAGGGCGAGCAGTACTTC	CASSPTGEGEQYF
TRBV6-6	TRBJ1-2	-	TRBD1	TGTGCCAGCAGTAACAGGGGAGACGGTGGCTACACCTTC	CASSNRGDGGYTF
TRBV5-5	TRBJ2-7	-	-	TGTGCCAGCAGCTTCGGTCAGGGGGGCACCTACGAGCAGTACTTC	CASSFGQGGTYEQYF
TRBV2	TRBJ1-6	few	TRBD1	TGTGCCAGCAGTGACCGGACAGGGGGGATTAATTCACCCCTCCACTTT	CASSDRTGGINSPLHF
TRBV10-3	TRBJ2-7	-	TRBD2	TGTGCCAGTCAGCGGGAGGGGTCCTACGAGCAGTACTTC	CASQREGSYEQYF
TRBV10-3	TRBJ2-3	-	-	TGTGCCATGCGAGGGGGGGCGGGAGCTGGAGATACGCAGTATTTT	CAMRGGAGAGDTQYF
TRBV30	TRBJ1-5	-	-	TGTGCCTGGAGTGCGGTAGATAGCAATCAGCCCCAGCATTTT	CAWSAVDSNQPQHF
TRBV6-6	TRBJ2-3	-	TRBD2	TGTGCCAGCACGGGGGGGGCAGATACGCAGTATTTT	CASTGGADTQYF
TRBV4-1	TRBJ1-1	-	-	TGCGCCAGCAGCCAAGTTGGACAGCGTTTCACTGAAGCTTTCTTT	CASSQVGQRFTEAFF
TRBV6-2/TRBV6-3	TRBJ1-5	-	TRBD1	TGTGCCAGCAGCGGACAGGCCTACAATCAGCCCCAGCATTTT	CASSGQAYNQPQHF
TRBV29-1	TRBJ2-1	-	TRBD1	TGCAGCGTTGAATGGGGACAGGGGTACAATGAGCAGTTCTTC	CSVEWGQGYNEQFF
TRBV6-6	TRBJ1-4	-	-	TGTGCCAGCAGTTCGGACCTGGGGAGTGAAAAACTGTTTTTT	CASSSDLGSEKLFF
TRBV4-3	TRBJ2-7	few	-	TGCGCCAGCAGCCAAGATTCGGGGGTTATTAGCTCCTACGAGCAGTACTTC	CASSQDSGVISSYEQYF
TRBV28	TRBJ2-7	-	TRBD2	TGTGCCAGCAGTAATGCAGCGGGAGGTTTAAACGAGCAGTACTTC	CASSNAAGGLNEQYF
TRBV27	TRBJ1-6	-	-	TGTGCCAGCAGTTTCGGCGGCATCTCACCCCTCCACTTT	CASSFGGISPLHF
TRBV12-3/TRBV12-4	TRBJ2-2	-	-	TGTGCCAGCAGTTTATCGGGATCCGGGGAGCTGTTTTTT	CASSLSGSGELFF
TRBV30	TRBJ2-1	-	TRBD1	TGTGCCACGGGACAGGCCCTATTTCAATCTGAGCAGTTCTTC	CATGQALFQSEQFF
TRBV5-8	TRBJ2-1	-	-	TGTGCCAGCAGGGGGCGTAGGACAACCTCCTACAATGAGCAGTTCTTC	CASRGRRTTSYNEQFF
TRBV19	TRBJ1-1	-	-	TGTGCCAGTAGTAATGGCCGGGGGAGCACTGAAGCTTTCTTT	CASSNGRGSTEAFF
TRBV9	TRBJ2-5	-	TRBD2	TGTGCCAGCAGCCCTCTTACACGGGGGGAAGAGACCCAGTACTTC	CASSPLTRGEETQYF
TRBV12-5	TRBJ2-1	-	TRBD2	TGTGCTAGTGGCAGTGGGACTAGCTTCTCCGACGCGTTCTTC	CASGSGTSFSDAFF